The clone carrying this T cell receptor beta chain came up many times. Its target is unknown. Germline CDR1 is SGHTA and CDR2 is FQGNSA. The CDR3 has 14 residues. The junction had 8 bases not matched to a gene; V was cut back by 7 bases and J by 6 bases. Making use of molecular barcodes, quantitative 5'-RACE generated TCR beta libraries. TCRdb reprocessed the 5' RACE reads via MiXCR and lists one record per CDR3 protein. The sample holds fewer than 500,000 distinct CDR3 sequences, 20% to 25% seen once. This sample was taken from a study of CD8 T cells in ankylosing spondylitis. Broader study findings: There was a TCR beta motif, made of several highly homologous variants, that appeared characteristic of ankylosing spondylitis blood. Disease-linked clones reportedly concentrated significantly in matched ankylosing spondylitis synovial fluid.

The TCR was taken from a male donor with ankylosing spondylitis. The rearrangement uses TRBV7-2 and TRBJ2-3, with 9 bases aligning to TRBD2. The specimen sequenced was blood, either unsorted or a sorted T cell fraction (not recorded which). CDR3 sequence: CASKAGGFPDTQYF. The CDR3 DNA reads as TGTGCCAGCAAGGCGGGAGGGTTCCCGGATACGCAGTATTTT.